A selection of T cell receptor beta chains follows, all from one sample in a study of molecular identifiers for immune sequencing clone quantification. TCRdb recomputed calls from the PCR reads with MiXCR, one row per CDR3 protein. The data contain about 640,000 distinct CDR3 sequences, about 20% of them singletons. The sample comprised naive CD8+ T cells from blood, with Jurkat cell RNA spiked in. These receptors came from a human donor in good health. Some libraries in this study had Jurkat cell RNA spiked in. The CDR3 runs from the conserved cysteine through the conserved F or W. A D gene is named only where the DNA matches it firmly. Expanded clones are given a class, and other clones once, few, many or no size at all.

j_gene	d_gene	v_gene	abundance	CDR3nt	CDR3aa
TRBJ2-2	.	TRBV7-9	many	TGTGCCAGCAGCTCCCTTTGGGGGAGAGGAACCGGGGAGCTGTTTTTT	CASSSLWGRGTGELFF
TRBJ1-1	.	TRBV12-5	many	TGTGCTAGTGGTTTGGTGGGAGGAGCGAACACTGAAGCTTTCTTT	CASGLVGGANTEAFF
TRBJ1-5	.	TRBV7-9	many	TGTGCCAGCAGCTTAGAACAGCCCATGCTGGGGGGAAGCAATCAGCCCCAGCATTTT	CASSLEQPMLGGSNQPQHF
TRBJ2-3	.	TRBV30	many	TGTGCCTGGATGGGAGATACGCAGTATTTT	CAWMGDTQYF
TRBJ2-7	.	TRBV4-1	.	TGCGCCAGCAGCCAAGATTCGGCCCCTTACTACGAGCAGTACTTC	CASSQDSAPYYEQYF
TRBJ2-3	.	TRBV20-1	many	TGCAGTGCGAGGCCACCCGGCGCCAATCCCACAGATACGCAGTATTTT	CSARPPGANPTDTQYF
TRBJ2-3	TRBD2	TRBV4-3	.	TGCGCCAGCAGCCAAGGACGCGGACTAGCGGGCACAGATACGCAGTATTTT	CASSQGRGLAGTDTQYF
TRBJ2-3	.	TRBV19	few	TGTGCCAGTAGTATAGTGGGCAGCCCAGATACGCAGTATTTT	CASSIVGSPDTQYF
TRBJ1-5	TRBD1	TRBV20-1	few	TGCAGTGCAAGACAGGGCCCTTATAGCAATCAGCCCCAGCATTTT	CSARQGPYSNQPQHF
TRBJ1-2	.	TRBV7-6	few	TGTGCCAGCAGTTACCGGGCCGAAGCTAACTATGGCTACACCTTC	CASSYRAEANYGYTF
TRBJ2-5	TRBD2	TRBV5-5	many	TGTGCCAGCAGCTTTGGGGCAGGACTAGCGGCGTACCAAGAGACCCAGTACTTC	CASSFGAGLAAYQETQYF
TRBJ2-3	.	TRBV7-8	many	TGTGCCAGCAGCTTATGGGGTGGTGCAGATACGCAGTATTTT	CASSLWGGADTQYF
TRBJ2-1	.	TRBV19	.	TGTGCCAGTAGTATCTCTACCCGAAGCTCCTACAATGAGCAGTTCTTC	CASSISTRSSYNEQFF
TRBJ2-2	.	TRBV12-3/TRBV12-4	.	TGTGCCAGCAGTTTAAATCCGGCGGGCACCGGGGAGCTGTTTTTT	CASSLNPAGTGELFF
TRBJ2-1	.	TRBV29-1	few	TGCAGCGGGCAGGGACACCAGAGCTCCTACAATGAGCAGTTCTTC	CSGQGHQSSYNEQFF
TRBJ1-4	TRBD1	TRBV6-5	many	TGTGCCAGCAGTTACGAGGGGGCGGGGGAAAAACTGTTTTTT	CASSYEGAGEKLFF
TRBJ2-1	TRBD2	TRBV28	.	TGTGCCAGCAGTCTACCAATCGAAACTAGCGTGAATGAGCAGTTCTTC	CASSLPIETSVNEQFF
TRBJ1-5	TRBD1	TRBV24-1	.	TGTGCCACCAGTGACTATCCGGGACAGGGGGCGTCTAAATGTAATCAGCCCCAGCATTTT	CATSDYPGQGASKCNQPQHF
TRBJ1-1	.	TRBV27	few	TGTGCCAGCAGTTTAGACGGGGTAGAAGCTTTCTTT	CASSLDGVEAFF
TRBJ1-1	.	TRBV27	once	TGTGCCAGCGGTTTATTGGGACCCATGAACACTGAAGCTTTCTTT	CASGLLGPMNTEAFF
TRBJ2-1	.	TRBV5-6	many	TGTGCCAGCAGCATGTTACAGGGTTTTTATGTCAATGAGCAGTTCTTC	CASSMLQGFYVNEQFF
TRBJ1-1	.	TRBV6-1	many	TGTGCCAGCAGGGAGACACCGAACACTGAAGCTTTCTTT	CASRETPNTEAFF
TRBJ1-1	.	TRBV4-1	many	TGCGCCAGCAGCCAAGATCGATCGATCCCTGAAGCTTTCTTT	CASSQDRSIPEAFF
TRBJ2-1	TRBD2	TRBV28	once	TGTGCCCATTCTCTAGCGGTTGAGAATGAGCAGTTCTTC	CAHSLAVENEQFF
TRBJ1-5	.	TRBV7-9	many	TGTGCCAGCAGCTTAGACGAGGCAGGGATTGATCAGCCCCAGCATTTT	CASSLDEAGIDQPQHF
TRBJ2-2	.	TRBV6-1	many	TGTGCCAGCAGTGAGGATGCAGCGAACACCGGGGAGCTGTTTTTT	CASSEDAANTGELFF
TRBJ2-3	.	TRBV3-1	.	TGTGCCAGCAGCCAAGATATCTCTAACACAGATACGCAGTATTTT	CASSQDISNTDTQYF
TRBJ1-1	.	TRBV28	many	TGTGCCAGCAGTCAAACGTACAGGGACACTGAAGCTTTCTTT	CASSQTYRDTEAFF
TRBJ2-1	TRBD1	TRBV10-3	.	TGTGCCATCAGTGTCGTAAGGGACAGTACCTACAATGAGCAGTTCTTC	CAISVVRDSTYNEQFF